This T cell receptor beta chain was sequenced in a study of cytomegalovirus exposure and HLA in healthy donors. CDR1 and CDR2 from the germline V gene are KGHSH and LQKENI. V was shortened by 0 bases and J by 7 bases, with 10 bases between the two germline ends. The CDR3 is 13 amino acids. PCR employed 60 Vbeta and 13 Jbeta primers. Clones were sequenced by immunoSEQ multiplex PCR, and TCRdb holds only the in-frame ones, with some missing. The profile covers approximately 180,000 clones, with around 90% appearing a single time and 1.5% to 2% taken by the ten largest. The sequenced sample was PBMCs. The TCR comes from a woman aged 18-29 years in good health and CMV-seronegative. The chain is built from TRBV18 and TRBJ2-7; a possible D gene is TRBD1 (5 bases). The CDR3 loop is CASSPPSWTEQYF. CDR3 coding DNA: TGTGCCAGCTCACCACCTAGTTGGACAGAGCAGTACTTC.